Each of the 6 T cell receptor beta chains below was sequenced from the same sample in a study of somatic mutations in cytotoxic T cells in rheumatoid arthritis. Using immunoSEQ multiplex PCR, the repertoire was profiled, and TCRdb retains in-frame clones only, with some absent. The repertoire includes approximately 17,000 clones, about three quarters of them detected once, and 4.8% sits in the top ten. The sequencing sample was made of CD8+ T cells sorted from blood. All receptors come from an adult with rheumatoid arthritis.

V usage is TRBV7-6 and J usage is TRBJ2-1; 10 nucleotides line up with TRBD2. J gave up 4 bases and V 7 bases, and 10 bases lay outside the gene matches. The CDR3 spans 16 residues. The germline V gene encodes CDR1 SGHVS and CDR2 FNYEAQ. CDR3 coding DNA: TGTGCCAGCAACGAGGGGATAGCGGGGGGTTACAATGAGCAGTTCTTC. This gives the protein CASNEGIAGGYNEQFF.

The chain couples TRBV5-1 to TRBJ2-1, with 8 bases fitting TRBD2. Germline V CDR1 and CDR2: SGHRS, YFSETQ. This CDR3 region has 15 residues. Germline trimming cut 3 bases from V and 1 base from J; bases unmatched to any gene: 3. CDR3: CASSWRGVSYNEQFF. The DNA for the CDR3 is TGCGCCAGCAGCTGGCGGGGGGTTTCCTACAATGAGCAGTTCTTC. Full variable domain (outside the CDR3, taken from reference TRBV5-1 and TRBJ2-1): KAGVTQTPRYLIKTRGQQVTLSCSPISGHRSVSWYQQTPGQGLQFLFEYFSETQRNKGNFPGRFSGRQFSNSRSEMNVSTLELGDSALYLCASSWRGVSYNEQFFGPGTRLTVL.

The genes are TRBV27 and TRBJ1-5; D not certain. Germline CDR1 MNHEY, CDR2 SMNVEV (reference sequence). There are 12 residues in the CDR3. Trimming took 5 bases from V and 3 from J, leaving 5 bases between them. CDR3 bases: TGTGCCAGCAGTAAAAACAATCAGCCCCAGCATTTT. Its protein is CASSKNNQPQHF.

This chain joins TRBV13 and TRBJ2-3; D may be TRBD2 (6 bases). The CDR3 covers 19 residues. Trimming stripped 4 bases from V and 2 bases from J, with 25 bases between. CDR1 is PRHDT and CDR2 is FYEKMQ in the germline V gene (reference sequence). CDR3 sequence (DNA): TGTGCCAGCAGCTCTAAATCCCCTAGCCGGGACTTCTTCACAGATACGCAGTATTTT. Translated, it gives CASSSKSPSRDFFTDTQYF.

The CDR3 reads CASSLRDAYEQYF. The CDR3 DNA reads TGCGCCAGCAGCCTCCGGGATGCGTACGAGCAGTACTTC. The chain links TRBV5-1 to TRBJ2-7, with D tentatively TRBD2 (5 bases). Trimming took 4 bases from V and 4 from J, leaving 12 bases between them. Germline V lookup: CDR1 SGHRS, CDR2 YFSETQ. The CDR3 loop spans 13 amino acids.

This clone showed up just a few times. The V and J genes are TRBV7-9 and TRBJ2-5; 8 positions agree with TRBD2. The CDR3 consists of 15 residues. Germline V gives CDR1 SEHNR, CDR2 FQNEAQ (reference sequence). Trimming took 4 bases from V and 5 from J; bases not matched to a gene: 9. DNA for the CDR3: TGTGCCAGCAGCTATCCCGGGGGGGCGAGGGAGACCCAGTACTTC. Its protein is CASSYPGGARETQYF.